Each of the 18 T cell receptor beta chains below was sequenced from the same sample in a study of CD8 T cells in ankylosing spondylitis. TCRdb reprocessed the 5' RACE reads with MiXCR, giving one entry per CDR3 protein. The sample records over 25,000 distinct CDR3 sequences, roughly 7.3% being singletons. The specimen sequenced was blood. Source of these receptors: a male donor with ankylosing spondylitis or in good health (not recorded which).

This chain joins TRBV14 and TRBJ2-2; D is unclear. The V gene lost 1 base and the J gene lost 6 bases, with 6 bases spanning the gap. Germline CDR1 SGHDN, CDR2 FVKESK. The CDR3 is made up of 13 amino acids. CDR3 amino acids: CASSQGIAGELFF. The CDR3 nucleotides are TGTGCCAGCAGCCAAGGAATTGCCGGGGAGCTGTTTTTT.

CDR3 sequence (DNA): TGTGCCAGCAGCGGGGACAGGGGGACCTACAATGAGCAGTTCTTC. This encodes CASSGDRGTYNEQFF. This chain links TRBV6-1 with TRBJ2-1; 11 bases map to TRBD1. The germline CDR1 and CDR2 sequences are MNHNS and SASEGT. V trimming: 6 bases; J trimming: 2 bases; junction bases outside the gene matches: 3. The CDR3 sequence is 15 residues long.

This clonotype has a handful of counts. The chain employs TRBV7-2 and TRBJ1-2; D is possibly TRBD1 (6 bases). V was clipped by 5 bases and J by 3 bases, with 22 bases between them. This CDR3 contains 17 residues. Germline V lookup: CDR1 SGHTA, CDR2 FQGNSA. This chain's CDR3 is CASSPTPTGKGYYGYTF. The DNA of the CDR3 is TGTGCCAGCAGCCCTACACCGACAGGAAAGGGCTACTATGGCTACACCTTC. Based on the CDR3 plus reference TRBV7-2 and TRBJ1-2, the full variable domain is GAGVSQSPSNKVTEKGKDVELRCDPISGHTALYWYRQSLGQGLEFLIYFQGNSAPDKSGLPSDRFSAERTGGSVSTLTIQRTQQEDSAVYLCASSPTPTGKGYYGYTFGSGTRLTVV.

V gene TRBV7-3 combines with J gene TRBJ2-6; no clear D gene. The length of the CDR3 is 15 residues. V was clipped by 1 base and J by 4 bases, with 8 bases between them. The germline CDR1 and CDR2 sequences are SGHTA and FQGTGA. The CDR3 is CASSLRGSGANVLTF. In DNA form, the CDR3 reads TGTGCCAGCAGCTTAAGGGGTTCCGGGGCCAACGTCCTGACTTTC. The whole variable domain, remainder taken from reference TRBV7-3 and TRBJ2-6, is GAGVSQTPSNKVTEKGKYVELRCDPISGHTALYWYRQSLGQGPEFLIYFQGTGAADDSGLPNDRFFAVRPEGSVSTLKIQRTERGDSAVYLCASSLRGSGANVLTFGAGSRLTVL.

V is TRBV7-6 and J is TRBJ2-1; D remains ambiguous. Germline loops: CDR1 SGHVS, CDR2 FNYEAQ. Trimming removed 1 base from V and 0 bases from J, with 7 bases in between. CDR3 length equals 15 residues. CDR3 loop: CASSLVESSYNEQFF. The CDR3, as DNA: TGTGCCAGCAGCTTAGTAGAGAGCTCCTACAATGAGCAGTTCTTC.

In this sample, this clonotype turned up many times. The genes are TRBV20-1 and TRBJ2-7; unclear D gene. This CDR3 is built from 14 residues. The germline V and J ends were trimmed by 1 base and 3 bases, with 13 bases remaining between them. Germline assignment: CDR1 DFQATT and CDR2 SNEGSKA (reference sequence). The DNA of the CDR3 is TGCAGTGCTAGAGGCGATACAGAGTTCTACGAGCAGTACTTC. This gives the protein CSARGDTEFYEQYF.

The sample holds many counts of this clonotype. The rearrangement joins TRBV6-5 to TRBJ2-5; D gene uncertain. The ends were cut back, 0 bases at V and 5 bases at J, with 13 bases in the middle. Germline-derived CDR1 and CDR2 are MNHEY and SVGAGI. The CDR3 length is 15 residues. The chain's CDR3 is CASSYSPVQWETQYF. The CDR3 bases are TGTGCCAGCAGTTACTCACCAGTACAATGGGAGACCCAGTACTTC.

This clonotype appeared many times. The rearrangement joins TRBV29-1 to TRBJ2-2; 9 positions agree with TRBD2. With 6 bases clipped from V and 0 bases from J, the junction kept 5 bases outside the gene matches. The CDR3 is 15 amino acids. Germline V gene sequence: CDR1 SQVTM, CDR2 ANQGSEA. CDR3 in amino acids: CSVVIAGANTGELFF. CDR3 sequence (DNA): TGCAGCGTCGTGATAGCGGGAGCGAACACCGGGGAGCTGTTTTTT.

The genes are TRBV5-6 and TRBJ2-1; a weak D match, TRBD2 (5 bases). CDR1 and CDR2 (germline): SGHDT, YYEEEE. Trimming cost V 3 bases and J 8 bases, with 12 bases left between them. The CDR3 totals 13 residues. The CDR3 DNA reads TGTGCCAGCAGCTACGGGGTTGTCGATGAGCAGTTCTTC. It specifies CASSYGVVDEQFF. Full variable domain (missing parts from reference TRBV5-6 and TRBJ2-1): DAGVTQSPTHLIKTRGQQVTLRCSPKSGHDTVSWYQQALGQGPQFIFQYYEEEERQRGNFPDRFSGHQFPNYSSELNVNALLLGDSALYLCASSYGVVDEQFFGPGTRLTVL.

This sequence joins TRBV5-6 and TRBJ1-4; D gene unclear. The V gene's germline CDR1 is SGHDT and CDR2 YYEEEE. CDR3 length equals 13 residues. V shed 0 bases and J shed 5 bases, with 5 bases lying between them. The CDR3 nucleotides are TGTGCCAGCAGCTTGGTCCGGAATGAAAAACTGTTTTTT. Translating gives CASSLVRNEKLFF.

This clonotype was seen repeatedly, ten times or more. This rearrangement joins TRBV10-3 to TRBJ2-2, with D perhaps TRBD1 or TRBD2 (5 bases each). In germline, CDR1 is ENHRY, CDR2 SYGVKD. Trimming took off 6 bases at V and 1 base at J, with 9 bases between the two ends. The CDR3 runs 14 residues. CDR3 protein: CAIRGTENTGELFF. DNA of the CDR3: TGTGCCATCAGGGGGACCGAGAACACCGGGGAGCTGTTTTTT.

The V and J genes are TRBV5-1 and TRBJ2-7; the match to TRBD1 covers 7 bases. Germline lookup yields CDR1 SGHRS and CDR2 YFSETQ. CDR3 length: 13 amino acids. J was trimmed by 7 bases and V by 4 bases; bases with no gene match: 8. The CDR3 loop reads CASSPRQGGEQYV. The CDR3 DNA reads as TGCGCCAGCAGCCCCCGACAGGGCGGAGAGCAGTACGTC.

A few counts support this clonotype. This chain connects TRBV7-2 to TRBJ2-3, with 10 positions matching TRBD2. Germline assignment: CDR1 SGHTA and CDR2 FQGNSA. This CDR3 comprises 16 residues. Unmatched junction bases numbered 7, after V lost 2 bases and J lost 5 bases. CDR3 nucleotide sequence: TGTGCCAGCAGCTTAAGAGCGGGGGGGCCGGTAGATACGCAGTATTTT. Amino acid sequence: CASSLRAGGPVDTQYF.

This clonotype was counted many times. The chain has TRBV12-3 or TRBV12-4 and TRBJ2-1; 7 bases align to TRBD2. Trimming removed 3 bases from V and 4 bases from J; junction bases left unmatched: 3. This CDR3 is built from 14 residues. CDR3 region: CASSFRTSYNEQFF. In DNA, the CDR3 is TGTGCCAGCAGTTTCCGGACTAGTTACAATGAGCAGTTCTTC.

Note on this clonotype: A much larger clone lies a single base off, so this may be a read error. The rearrangement uses TRBV9 and TRBJ2-4; D not certain. Trimming took off 3 bases at V and 8 bases at J, with 15 bases between the two ends. The CDR3 has 14 amino acids. CDR1 SGDLS and CDR2 YYNGEE come from the germline V gene. CDR3 in amino acids: CASSARSSTDIQYF. The CDR3 nucleotides are TGTGCCAGCAGCGCACGGTCCAGTACGGACATTCAGTACTTC.

The rearrangement joins TRBV3-1 to TRBJ2-2; D is uncertain. Germline V gives CDR1 LGHDT, CDR2 YNNKEL (reference sequence). The CDR3 is 17 amino acids. Trimming pared 5 bases from V and 0 bases from J, leaving 16 bases between. CDR3 region: CASSKRLGSPNTGELFF. The CDR3 DNA reads TGTGCCAGCAGCAAAAGATTAGGGTCGCCGAACACCGGGGAGCTGTTTTTT.

Written as DNA, the CDR3 is TGTGCCAGCAGCAGGGGAGCTGGAAACACCATATATTTT. Translating it yields CASSRGAGNTIYF. The chain combines TRBV7-2 with TRBJ1-3, with a tentative D call TRBD1 (5 bases). The CDR3 spans 13 residues. With 5 bases removed from V and 2 bases from J, the gap between germline ends came to 7 bases. The germline V gene has CDR1 SGHTA and CDR2 FQGNSA. The full variable domain, completed using reference TRBV7-2 and TRBJ1-3, is GAGVSQSPSNKVTEKGKDVELRCDPISGHTALYWYRQSLGQGLEFLIYFQGNSAPDKSGLPSDRFSAERTGGSVSTLTIQRTQQEDSAVYLCASSRGAGNTIYFGEGSWLTVV.

This clonotype has a handful of counts. The rearrangement uses TRBV29-1 and TRBJ2-7; D gene uncertain. There are 13 residues in the CDR3. V lost 1 base to trimming and J lost 6 bases, with 13 bases between them. Looked up from germline, CDR1 is SQVTM and CDR2 is ANQGSEA. CDR3 sequence reads: CSVEGPTPGEQYF. CDR3 DNA sequence: TGCAGCGTTGAAGGACCAACACCGGGCGAGCAGTACTTC.